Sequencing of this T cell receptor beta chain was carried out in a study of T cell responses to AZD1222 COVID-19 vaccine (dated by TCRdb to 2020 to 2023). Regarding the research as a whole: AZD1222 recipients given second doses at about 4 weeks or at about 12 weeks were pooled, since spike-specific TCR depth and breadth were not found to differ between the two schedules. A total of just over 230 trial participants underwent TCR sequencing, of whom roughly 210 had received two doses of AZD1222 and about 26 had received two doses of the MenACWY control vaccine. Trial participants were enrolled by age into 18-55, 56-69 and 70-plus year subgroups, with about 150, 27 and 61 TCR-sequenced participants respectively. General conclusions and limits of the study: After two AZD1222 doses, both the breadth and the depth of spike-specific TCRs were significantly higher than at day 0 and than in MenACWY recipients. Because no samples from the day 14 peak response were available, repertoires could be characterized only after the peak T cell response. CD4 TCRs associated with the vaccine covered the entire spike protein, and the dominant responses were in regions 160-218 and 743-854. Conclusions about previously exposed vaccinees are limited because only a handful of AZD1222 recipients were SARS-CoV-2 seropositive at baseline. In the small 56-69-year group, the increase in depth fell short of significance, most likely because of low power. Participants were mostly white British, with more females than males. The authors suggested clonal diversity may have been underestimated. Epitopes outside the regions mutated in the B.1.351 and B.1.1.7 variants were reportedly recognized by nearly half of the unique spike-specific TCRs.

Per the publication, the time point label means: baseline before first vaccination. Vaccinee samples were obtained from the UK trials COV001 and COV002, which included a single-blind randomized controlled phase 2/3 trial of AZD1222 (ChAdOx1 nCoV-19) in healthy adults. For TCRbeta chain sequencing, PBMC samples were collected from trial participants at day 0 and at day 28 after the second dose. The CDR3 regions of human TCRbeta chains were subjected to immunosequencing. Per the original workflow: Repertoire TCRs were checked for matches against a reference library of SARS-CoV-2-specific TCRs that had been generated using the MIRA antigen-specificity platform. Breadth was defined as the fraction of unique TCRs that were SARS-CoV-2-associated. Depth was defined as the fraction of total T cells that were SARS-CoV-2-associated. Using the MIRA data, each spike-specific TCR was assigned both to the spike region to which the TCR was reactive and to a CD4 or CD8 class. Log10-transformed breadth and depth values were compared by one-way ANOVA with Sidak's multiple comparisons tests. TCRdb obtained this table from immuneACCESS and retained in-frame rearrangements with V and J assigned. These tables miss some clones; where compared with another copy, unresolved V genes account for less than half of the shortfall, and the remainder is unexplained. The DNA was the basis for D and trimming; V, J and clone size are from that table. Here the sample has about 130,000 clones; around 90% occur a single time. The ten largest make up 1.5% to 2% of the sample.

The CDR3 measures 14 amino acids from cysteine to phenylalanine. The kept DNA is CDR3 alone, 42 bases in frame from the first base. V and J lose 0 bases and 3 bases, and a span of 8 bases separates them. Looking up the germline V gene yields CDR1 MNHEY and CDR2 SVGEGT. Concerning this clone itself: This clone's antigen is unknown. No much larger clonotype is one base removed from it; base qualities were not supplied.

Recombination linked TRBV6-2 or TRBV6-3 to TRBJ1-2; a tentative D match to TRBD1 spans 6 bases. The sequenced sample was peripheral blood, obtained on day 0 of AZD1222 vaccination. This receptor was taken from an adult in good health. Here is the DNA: TGTGCCAGCAGTTACTCTTGGGGGCACTATGGCTACACCTTC. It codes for CASSYSWGHYGYTF.